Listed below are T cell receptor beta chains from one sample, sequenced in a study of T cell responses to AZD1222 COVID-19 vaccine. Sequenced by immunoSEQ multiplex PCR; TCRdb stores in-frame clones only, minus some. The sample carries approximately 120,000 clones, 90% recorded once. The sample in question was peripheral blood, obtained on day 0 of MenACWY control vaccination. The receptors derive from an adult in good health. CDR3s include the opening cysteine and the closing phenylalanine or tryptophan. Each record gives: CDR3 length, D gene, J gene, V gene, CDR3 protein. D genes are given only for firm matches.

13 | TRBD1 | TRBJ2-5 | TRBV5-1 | CASSYDREETQYF
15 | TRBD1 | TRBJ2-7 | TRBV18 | CASSSGQGSSYEQYF
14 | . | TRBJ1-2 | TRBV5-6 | CATQYSSGNYGYTF
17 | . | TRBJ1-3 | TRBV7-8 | CASSLLVSAASGNTIYF
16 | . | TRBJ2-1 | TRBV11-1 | CASSSESGVLGNEQFF
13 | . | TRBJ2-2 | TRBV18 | CASSRQNTGELFF
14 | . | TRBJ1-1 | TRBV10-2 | CASSWQEGNTEAFF
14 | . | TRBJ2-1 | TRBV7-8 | CASSLDRGTYEQFF
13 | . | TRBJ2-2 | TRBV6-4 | CASSDSRSGELFF
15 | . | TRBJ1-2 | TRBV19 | CASSIVGSENYGYTF
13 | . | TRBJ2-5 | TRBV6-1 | CASSDPWQETQYF
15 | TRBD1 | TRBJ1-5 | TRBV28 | CASTKGTGGWRPQHF
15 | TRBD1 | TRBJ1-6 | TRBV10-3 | CAISGTGGYNSPLHF
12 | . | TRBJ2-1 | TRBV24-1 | CATSDPYNEQFF
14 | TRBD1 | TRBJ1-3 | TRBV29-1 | CSVLQGASGNTIYF
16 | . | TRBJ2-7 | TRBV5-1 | CASSLGTGQSSYEQYF
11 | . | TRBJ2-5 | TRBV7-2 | CASSLVETQYF
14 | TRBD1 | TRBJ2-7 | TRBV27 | CASSAGTGPYEQYF
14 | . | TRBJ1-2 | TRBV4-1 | CASSQGVRTGDYTF
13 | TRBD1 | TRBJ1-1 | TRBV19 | CASKGQGYTEAFF
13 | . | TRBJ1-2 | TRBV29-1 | CSVAQGGGYGYTF
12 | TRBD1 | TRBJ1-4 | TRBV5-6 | CASSGQGEKLFF
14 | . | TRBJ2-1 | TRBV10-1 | CARRPTYSYNEQFF
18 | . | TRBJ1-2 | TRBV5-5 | CASSAFGQYSFELYGYTF
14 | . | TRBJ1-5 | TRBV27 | CASSVQGINQPQHF
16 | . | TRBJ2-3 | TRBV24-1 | CATSEPTGDYTDTQYF
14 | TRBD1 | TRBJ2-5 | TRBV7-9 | CASSTPTGGETQYF
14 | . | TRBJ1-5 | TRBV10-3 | CAISEGRGFQPQHF
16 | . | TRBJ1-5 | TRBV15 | CATSRVGGNSNQPQHF
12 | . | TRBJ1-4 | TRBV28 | CASSLYGEKLFF
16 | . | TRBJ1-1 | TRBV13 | CASSSAVGWGNTEAFF
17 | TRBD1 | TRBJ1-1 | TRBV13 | CASSPVPGQGSGTEAFF
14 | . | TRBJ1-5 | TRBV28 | CASSLMGGNQPQHF
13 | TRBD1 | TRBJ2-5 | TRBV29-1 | CSVLLTGAETQYF
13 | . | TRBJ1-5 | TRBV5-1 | CASSFDSNQPQHF
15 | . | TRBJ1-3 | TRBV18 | CASSPGTGPGNTIYF
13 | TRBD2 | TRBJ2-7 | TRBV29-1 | CSVGTSDSYEQYF
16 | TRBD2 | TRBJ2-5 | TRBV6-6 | CASALSNAGGMETQYF
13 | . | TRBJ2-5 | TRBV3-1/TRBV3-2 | CASSQDAKETQYF
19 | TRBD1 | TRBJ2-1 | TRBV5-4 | CASSQTGGNRRLRHNEQFF
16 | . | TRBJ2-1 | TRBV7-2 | CASSLAGVRVSNEQFF
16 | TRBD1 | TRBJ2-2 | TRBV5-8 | CASSSRQGKNTGELFF
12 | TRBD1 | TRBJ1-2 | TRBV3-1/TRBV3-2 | CASTSRIRTGLF
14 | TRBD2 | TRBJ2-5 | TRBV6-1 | CASSEGPGGETQYF
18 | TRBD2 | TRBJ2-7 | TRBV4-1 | CASSQEGTSGRVSYEQYF
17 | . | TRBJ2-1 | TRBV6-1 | CASSEVRGDPLYNEQFF
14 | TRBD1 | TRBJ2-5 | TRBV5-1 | CASSLGTVQETQYF
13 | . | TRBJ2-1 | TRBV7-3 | CASSLGDYGEQFF
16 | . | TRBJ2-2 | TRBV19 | CASSIVLTVGTGELFF
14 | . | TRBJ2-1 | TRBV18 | CASSPSGGANEQFF
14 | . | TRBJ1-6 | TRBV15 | CATSNRGHNSPLHF
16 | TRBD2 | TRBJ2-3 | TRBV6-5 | CASSYSGRGGQYTQYF
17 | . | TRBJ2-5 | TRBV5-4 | CASSLRQGNTRRETQYF
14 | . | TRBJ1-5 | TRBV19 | CASSILTGNQPQHF
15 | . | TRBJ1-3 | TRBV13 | CASSLDRSPGNTIYF
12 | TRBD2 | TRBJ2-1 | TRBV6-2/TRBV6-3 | CASSDPSGGLLF
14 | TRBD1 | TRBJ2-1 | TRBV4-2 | CASSLRDSNNEQFF
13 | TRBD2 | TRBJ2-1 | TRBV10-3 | CAISGPGGNEQFF
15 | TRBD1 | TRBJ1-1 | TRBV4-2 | CASSQAGTGNTEAFF